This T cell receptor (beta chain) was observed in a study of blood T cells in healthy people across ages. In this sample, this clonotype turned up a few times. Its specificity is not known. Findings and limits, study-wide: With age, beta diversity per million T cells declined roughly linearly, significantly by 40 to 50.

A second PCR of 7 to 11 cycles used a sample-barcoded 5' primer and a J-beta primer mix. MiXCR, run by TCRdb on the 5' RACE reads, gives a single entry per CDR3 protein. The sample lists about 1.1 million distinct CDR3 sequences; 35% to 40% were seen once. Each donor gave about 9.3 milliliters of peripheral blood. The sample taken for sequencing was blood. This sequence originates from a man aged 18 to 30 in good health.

The CDR3 sequence: CASSQLGETEQFF. The CDR3 DNA follows: TGTGCCAGCAGTCAACTGGGAGAGACTGAGCAGTTCTTC. V is TRBV6-5 and J is TRBJ2-1, with D tentatively TRBD2 (5 bases). CDR1 and CDR2 from the germline V gene are MNHEY and SVGAGI. This CDR3 has 13 amino acids. Trimming took off 5 bases at V and 9 bases at J, with 14 bases between the two ends.